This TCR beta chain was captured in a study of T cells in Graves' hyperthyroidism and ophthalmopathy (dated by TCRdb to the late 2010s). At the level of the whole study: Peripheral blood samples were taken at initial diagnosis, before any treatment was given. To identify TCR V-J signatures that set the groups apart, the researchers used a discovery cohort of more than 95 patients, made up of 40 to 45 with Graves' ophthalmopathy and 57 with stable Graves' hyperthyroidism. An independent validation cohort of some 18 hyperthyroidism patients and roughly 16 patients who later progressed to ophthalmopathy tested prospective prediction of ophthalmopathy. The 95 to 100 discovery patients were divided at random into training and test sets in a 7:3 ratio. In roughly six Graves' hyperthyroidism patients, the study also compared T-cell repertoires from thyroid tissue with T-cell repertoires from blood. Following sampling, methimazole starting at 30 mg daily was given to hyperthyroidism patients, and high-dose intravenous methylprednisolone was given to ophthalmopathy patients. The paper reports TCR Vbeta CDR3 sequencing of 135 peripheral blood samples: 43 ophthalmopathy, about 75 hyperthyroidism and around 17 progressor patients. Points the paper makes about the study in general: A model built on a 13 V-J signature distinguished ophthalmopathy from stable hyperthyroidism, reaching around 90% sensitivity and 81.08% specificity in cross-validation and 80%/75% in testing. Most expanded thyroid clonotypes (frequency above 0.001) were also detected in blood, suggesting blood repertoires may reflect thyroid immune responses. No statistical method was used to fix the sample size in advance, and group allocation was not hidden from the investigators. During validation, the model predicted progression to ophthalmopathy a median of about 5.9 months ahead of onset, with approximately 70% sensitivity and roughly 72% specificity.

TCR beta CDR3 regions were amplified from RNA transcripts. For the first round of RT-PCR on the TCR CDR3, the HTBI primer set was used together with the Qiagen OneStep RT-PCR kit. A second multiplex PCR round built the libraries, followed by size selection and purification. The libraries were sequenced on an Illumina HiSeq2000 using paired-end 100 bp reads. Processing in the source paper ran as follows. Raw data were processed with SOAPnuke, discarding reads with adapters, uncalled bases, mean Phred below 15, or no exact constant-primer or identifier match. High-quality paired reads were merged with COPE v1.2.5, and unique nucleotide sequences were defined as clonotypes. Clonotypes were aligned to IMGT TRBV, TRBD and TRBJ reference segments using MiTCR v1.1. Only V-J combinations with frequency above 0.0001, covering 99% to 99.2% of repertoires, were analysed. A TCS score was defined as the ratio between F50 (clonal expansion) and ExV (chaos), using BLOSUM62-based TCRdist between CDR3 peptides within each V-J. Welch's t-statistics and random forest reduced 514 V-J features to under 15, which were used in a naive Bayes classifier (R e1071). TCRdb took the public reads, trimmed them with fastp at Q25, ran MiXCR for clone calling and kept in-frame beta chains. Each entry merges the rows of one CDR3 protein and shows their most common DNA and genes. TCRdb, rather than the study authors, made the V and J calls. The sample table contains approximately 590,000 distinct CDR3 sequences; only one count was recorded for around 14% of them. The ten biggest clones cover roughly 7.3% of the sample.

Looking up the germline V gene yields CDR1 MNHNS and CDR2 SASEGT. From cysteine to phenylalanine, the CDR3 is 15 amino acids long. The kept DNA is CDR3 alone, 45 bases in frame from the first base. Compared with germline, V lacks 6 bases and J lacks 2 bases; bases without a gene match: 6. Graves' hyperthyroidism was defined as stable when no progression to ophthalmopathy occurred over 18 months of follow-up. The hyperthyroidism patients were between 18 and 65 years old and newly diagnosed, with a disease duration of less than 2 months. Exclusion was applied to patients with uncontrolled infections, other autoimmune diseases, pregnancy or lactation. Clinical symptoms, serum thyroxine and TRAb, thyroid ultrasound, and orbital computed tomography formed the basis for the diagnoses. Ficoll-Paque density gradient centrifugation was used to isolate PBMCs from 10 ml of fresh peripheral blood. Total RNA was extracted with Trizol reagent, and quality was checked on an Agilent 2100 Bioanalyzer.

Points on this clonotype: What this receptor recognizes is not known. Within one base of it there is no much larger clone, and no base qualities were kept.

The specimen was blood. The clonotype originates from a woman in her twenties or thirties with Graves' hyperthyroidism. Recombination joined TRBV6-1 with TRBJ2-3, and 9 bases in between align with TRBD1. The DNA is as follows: TGTGCCAGCAGAACCGGGACAGGGCTCACAGATACGCAGTATTTT. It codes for CASRTGTGLTDTQYF.